There are many counts of the clone carrying this T cell receptor (beta chain). These data are taken from a study of low-dose radiotherapy and immunotherapy resistance in tumors. The CDR3 has 12 residues. The V gene lost 5 bases and the J gene lost 4 bases, with 8 bases spanning the gap. Time point denoted: after trial treatment. The treatment: LDRT plus nivolumab, ipilimumab, low-dose cyclophosphamide and aspirin (RACIN trial). cDNA synthesis used a TRAV/TRBV-specific primer set for both chains. TCRs underwent 20 PCR cycles of amplification with a constant-region primer and V-primer adapter. Via MiXCR, TCRdb re-called the reads, giving one row per CDR3 protein. Of about 91,000 distinct CDR3 sequences in the sample, about 20% were seen once.

The chain joins TRBV12-3 or TRBV12-4 to TRBJ1-2, with unresolved D. The sequencing here drew on PBMCs, taken after low-dose radiotherapy plus immunotherapy. The clonotype was recovered from a female donor with ovarian cancer. In DNA, the CDR3 is TGTGCCAGCAGTGTAGACTTCTATGGCTACACCTTC. It translates to CASSVDFYGYTF.